This T cell receptor beta chain was identified during a study of CD8 T cells in Susac syndrome. Sequencing of TCR beta, carried out with a high-throughput approach, was applied to CD8+ and CD4+ T cells from the blood. Germline V lookup: CDR1 SNHLY, CDR2 FYNNEI. The ends were cut back, 6 bases at V and 2 bases at J, with 20 bases in the middle. The CDR3 runs 16 residues. Random hexamers primed reverse transcription of about 0.45 to 1 ug RNA. Each CDR3 protein is one row after TCRdb ran MiXCR on the immunoSEQ multiplex PCR reads. The repertoire holds 250,000 to 300,000 distinct CDR3 sequences, with 75% to 90% as singletons.

What was sequenced was CD8+ T cells from PBMCs. This receptor was taken from a human donor with multiple sclerosis. The gene calls are TRBV2 and TRBJ2-7; D unclear. Here the CDR3 reads CASREPRTTETYEQYF. Written as DNA, the CDR3 is TGTGCCAGCAGGGAACCAAGAACGACTGAAACCTACGAGCAGTACTTC.